The 20 T cell receptor beta chains in this list originate from one sample, sequenced in a study of blood T cells in healthy people across ages. Sample-barcoded 5' priming and a J-beta primer mix drove a second PCR of about 6 to 12 cycles. Each CDR3 protein gets one entry after TCRdb re-called the 5' RACE reads with MiXCR. The top ten clones hold less than 2.5% of a sample with about 1.8 million distinct CDR3 sequences, approximately 50% of them seen once. The sequenced sample was blood. All receptors derive from a woman aged 40 to 49 in good health.

The genes are TRBV12-3 or TRBV12-4 and TRBJ2-3, with 7 bases lining up with TRBD2. Trimming took 4 bases from V and 2 from J; bases not matched to a gene: 6. This CDR3 contains 15 residues. In nucleotides, the CDR3 is TGTGCCAGCAGTTACACGGGGGGATTCACAGATACGCAGTATTTT. Amino acids: CASSYTGGFTDTQYF.

The sample holds a few counts of this clonotype. This chain links TRBV7-9 with TRBJ1-6, with TRBD1 matching over 8 bases. V trimming: 5 bases; J trimming: 10 bases; junction bases outside the gene matches: 7. This CDR3 is 14 amino acids long. Germline loops: CDR1 SEHNR, CDR2 FQNEAQ (reference sequence). The CDR3 DNA reads TGTGCCAGCAGCCCGACAGGGGCAGGATCACCCCTCCACTTT. Encoded protein: CASSPTGAGSPLHF.

The genes are TRBV5-1 and TRBJ2-5; D not resolved. Trimming shortened V by 3 bases and J by 2 bases, and 11 bases separated the two germline ends. There are 14 residues in the CDR3. Germline values: CDR1 SGHRS, CDR2 YFSETQ. In nucleotides, the CDR3 is TGCGCCAGCAGCTCCTCTCCTATACAAGAGACCCAGTACTTC. This codes for CASSSSPIQETQYF. The whole variable domain, filled in from reference TRBV5-1 and TRBJ2-5, reads KAGVTQTPRYLIKTRGQQVTLSCSPISGHRSVSWYQQTPGQGLQFLFEYFSETQRNKGNFPGRFSGRQFSNSRSEMNVSTLELGDSALYLCASSSSPIQETQYFGPGTRLLVL.

This clonotype was counted between two and nine times. The chain recombines TRBV10-3 with TRBJ1-2; 10 bases match TRBD1. CDR3 length equals 13 residues. Unmatched junction bases numbered 7, after V lost 7 bases and J lost 8 bases. Germline V gene lookup returns CDR1 ENHRY and CDR2 SYGVKD. The CDR3 bases are TGTGCCATCACGGTCGGACAGGGGGAAGGCTACACCTTC. Translating it yields CAITVGQGEGYTF.

This clonotype was recorded only once. This CDR3 reads CASSLALAVRQETQYF. CDR3 nucleotides: TGTGCCAGCAGTTTAGCGTTAGCGGTTCGCCAAGAGACCCAGTACTTC. The rearrangement joins TRBV12-3 or TRBV12-4 to TRBJ2-5; D perhaps matches TRBD2 (6 bases). Trimming removed 0 bases from V and 1 base from J, with 12 bases in between. This CDR3 contains 16 residues.

The V gene is TRBV12-3 or TRBV12-4, the J gene TRBJ2-7; no firm D call. CDR3 length: 12 residues. V lost 5 bases to trimming and J lost 10 bases, with 15 bases between them. The CDR3 DNA follows: TGTGCCAGCAGTCCTACTCTAGTTACCCAGTACTTC. It encodes CASSPTLVTQYF.

The V and J genes are TRBV28 and TRBJ2-1; D not certain. Deletions cut 6 bases from V and 10 bases from J, with 19 bases between. The germline V gene has CDR1 MDHEN and CDR2 SYDVKM. This CDR3 is built from 14 residues. The CDR3 is CASSTRRTGGEQFF. As DNA, the CDR3 is TGTGCCAGCAGCACACGTAGGACCGGTGGGGAGCAGTTCTTC.

The V gene is TRBV28, the J gene TRBJ2-7; the match to TRBD2 covers 8 bases. V was pared by 5 bases and J by 5 bases, with 11 bases of the junction left unmatched. Germline loops: CDR1 MDHEN, CDR2 SYDVKM. The CDR3 length is 15 residues. CDR3 sequence reads: CASSPPGLVSHEQYF. CDR3 DNA: TGTGCCAGCAGTCCCCCGGGACTAGTGTCCCACGAGCAGTACTTC.

The chain links TRBV7-2 to TRBJ2-7; D remains unclear. V shed 6 bases and J shed 2 bases, with 14 bases lying between them. The V gene's germline CDR1 is SGHTA and CDR2 FQGNSA. The CDR3 is 14 residues long. Written as DNA, the CDR3 is TGTGCCAGCAGGCCCCGTACATTGACCTACGAGCAGTACTTC. Amino acids: CASRPRTLTYEQYF.

This clonotype was found a few times. The chain recombines TRBV11-2 with TRBJ2-5; D possibly matches TRBD1 or TRBD2 (5 bases each). This CDR3 comprises 15 residues. V was trimmed by 7 bases and J by 2 bases, leaving 17 bases between them. Germline lookup yields CDR1 SGHAT and CDR2 FQNNGV. The CDR3 loop reads CASTRPGTGQETQYF. The CDR3 region has the DNA TGTGCCAGCACCCGACCGGGAACAGGACAAGAGACCCAGTACTTC.

This clonotype was recorded a few times. This sequence joins TRBV7-3 and TRBJ2-1, with 10 bases lining up with TRBD2. The CDR3 runs to 16 residues. CDR1 SGHTA and CDR2 FQGTGA come from the germline V gene. Trimming removed 0 bases from V and 8 bases from J; junction bases left unmatched: 7. CDR3 bases: TGTGCCAGCAGCTTAACGTTAGCGGGGGGTCGCTATGAGCAGTTCTTC. As protein: CASSLTLAGGRYEQFF.

This clonotype came up a few times. The chain joins TRBV20-1 to TRBJ2-5, with TRBD1 as a possible D gene (8 bases). Germline V gene data show CDR1 as DFQATT and CDR2 as SNEGSKA (reference sequence). The CDR3 length is 15 residues. V was shortened by 5 bases and J by 5 bases, with 21 bases between the two germline ends. This CDR3 is CSAPLQTGEGETQYF. The CDR3, as DNA: TGCAGTGCTCCCCTTCAGACAGGGGAGGGGGAGACCCAGTACTTC.

This clonotype was observed a few times. This chain joins TRBV20-1 and TRBJ2-1; D possibly corresponds to TRBD2 (6 bases). Per germline, CDR1 DFQATT and CDR2 SNEGSKA (reference sequence). The length of the CDR3 is 15 residues. Deletions cut 6 bases from V and 0 bases from J, with 15 bases between. DNA of the CDR3: TGCAGTGCCCCTGGGCGGGGTCTCTCCTACAATGAGCAGTTCTTC. Amino acid sequence: CSAPGRGLSYNEQFF.

The rearrangement joins TRBV27 to TRBJ2-7; the D is unclear. Deletions cut 4 bases from V and 6 bases from J, with 13 bases between. The CDR3 sequence is 13 residues long. Germline loops: CDR1 MNHEY, CDR2 SMNVEV (reference sequence). The CDR3 sequence: CASSYGSSFEQYF. The CDR3 coding sequence is TGTGCCAGCAGTTACGGGTCTTCGTTCGAGCAGTACTTC.

Notes on this clonotype: Compared with germline, one end of the junction differs, possibly owing to a read error. This sequence joins TRBV7-2 and TRBJ2-3, with D possibly being TRBD2 (5 bases). Germline CDR1 and CDR2: SGHTA and FQGNSA. This CDR3 has 12 residues. CDR3 nucleotides: TGTGCCGGCAGCTTCGGGGCAGATACGCAGTATTTT. Protein product: CAGSFGADTQYF.

This clonotype was detected a few times. The J gene is TRBJ2-7, the V gene TRBV12-3 or TRBV12-4; 9 nucleotides agree with TRBD1. The DNA end favors TRBJ2-5, so the J call may be wrong. This CDR3 is built from 13 residues. CDR3 nucleotides: TGTGCCAGCACCGGACAGGGGATTAGGACCCAGTACTTC. This sequence encodes CASTGQGIRTQYF.

The rearrangement links TRBV9 to TRBJ1-6; tentatively, D is TRBD1 (5 bases). CDR3 length equals 15 residues. V lost 0 bases, J lost 9 bases, and 13 bases lay in between. Germline CDR1 and CDR2: SGDLS and YYNGEE. Here the CDR3 reads CASSVAAGMGSPLHF. In DNA, the CDR3 is TGTGCCAGCAGCGTAGCGGCAGGGATGGGTTCACCCCTCCACTTT.

The J gene is TRBJ1-5, the V gene TRBV19; D might be TRBD1 (5 bases). The ends were cut back, 2 bases at V and 2 bases at J, with 10 bases in the middle. The germline gives CDR1 LNHDA, CDR2 SQIVND (reference sequence). This CDR3 is built from 15 residues. CDR3 in amino acids: CASSIPGIGNQPQHF. DNA for the CDR3: TGTGCCAGTAGTATACCAGGGATAGGCAATCAGCCCCAGCATTTT.

The chain is built from TRBV5-1 and TRBJ1-1, with D hard to call. Germline loops: CDR1 SGHRS, CDR2 YFSETQ. This CDR3 has 14 residues. V dropped 0 bases and J dropped 5 bases, with 11 bases sitting between them. CDR3 sequence (DNA): TGCGCCAGCAGCTTGGGGTTTCGGGGAACTGAAGCTTTCTTT. Its translation: CASSLGFRGTEAFF.

J is TRBJ2-2 and V is TRBV27; D is perhaps TRBD2 (5 bases). The CDR3 totals 12 residues. Germline CDR1 reads MNHEY; CDR2 reads SMNVEV (reference sequence). The V and J ends lost 6 bases and 5 bases respectively, with 7 bases between them. The CDR3 DNA reads as TGTGCCAGCAGGCGAGGGACCGGGGAGCTGTTTTTT. Its translation: CASRRGTGELFF.